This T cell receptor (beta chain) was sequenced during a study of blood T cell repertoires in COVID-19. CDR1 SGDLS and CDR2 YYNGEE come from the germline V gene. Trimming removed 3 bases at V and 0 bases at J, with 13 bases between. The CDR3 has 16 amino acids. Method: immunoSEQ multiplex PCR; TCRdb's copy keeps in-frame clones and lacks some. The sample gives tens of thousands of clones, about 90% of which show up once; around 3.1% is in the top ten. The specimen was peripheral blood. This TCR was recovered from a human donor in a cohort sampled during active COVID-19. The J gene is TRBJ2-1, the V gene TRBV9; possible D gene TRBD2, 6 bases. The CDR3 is CASSEHSGSSYNEQFF. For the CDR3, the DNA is TGTGCCAGCAGCGAGCATAGCGGTAGCTCCTACAATGAGCAGTTCTTC.